The rows below give T cell receptor beta chains drawn from one sample of a study of cytomegalovirus exposure and HLA in healthy donors. Libraries were prepared by immunoSEQ multiplex PCR; TCRdb keeps only in-frame clonotypes and omits some of them. This table has roughly 96,000 clones, about four fifths appearing once. The sample comprised PBMCs. The receptors stem from a woman in her sixties or seventies in good health and CMV-seropositive. Both conserved end residues are part of each CDR3. The D gene is left open where the match is weak. Expanded clones are given a class, and other clones once, few, many or no size at all.

J	V	D	size	CDR3	DNA
TRBJ2-7	TRBV5-1	TRBD1	NA	CASRPGQSYEQYF	TGCGCCAGCAGACCGGGACAGTCCTACGAGCAGTACTTC
TRBJ2-2	TRBV9	TRBD2	NA	CASSVGVSGRTGELFF	TGTGCCAGCAGCGTAGGGGTTAGCGGGAGAACCGGGGAGCTGTTTTTT
TRBJ1-1	TRBV18	TRBD1	few	CASSRGQGMNTEAFF	TGTGCCAGCTCGCGGGGACAGGGGATGAACACTGAAGCTTTCTTT
TRBJ1-4	TRBV30	NA	NA	CALRLGKLFF	TGTGCCCTCCGACTCGGGAAACTGTTTTTT
TRBJ2-5	TRBV19	TRBD2	NA	CASSMGSTSGRAKTQYF	TGTGCCAGTAGTATGGGATCAACTAGCGGGAGGGCAAAGACCCAGTACTTC
TRBJ2-1	TRBV11-2	NA	NA	CASSDSGGYNEQFF	TGTGCCAGCAGCGACTCCGGCGGGTACAATGAGCAGTTCTTC
TRBJ1-6	TRBV5-1	TRBD1	NA	CASSLGGQAELLHF	TGCGCCAGCAGCTTGGGGGGACAGGCAGAGCTCCTCCACTTT
TRBJ1-3	TRBV6-5	TRBD1	few	CASSAPGQGVVYF	TGTGCCAGCAGTGCCCCGGGACAGGGGGTCGTATATTTT
TRBJ1-6	TRBV7-9	TRBD1	once	CASSSGTGDSPLHF	TGTGCCAGCAGCTCCGGGACAGGGGATTCACCCCTCCACTTT
TRBJ2-3	TRBV7-3	TRBD2	NA	CASSYSGGASPDTQYF	TGTGCCAGCAGCTATAGCGGGGGGGCCTCCCCAGATACGCAGTATTTT
TRBJ2-5	TRBV28	TRBD1	NA	CASSAPPDRVSETQYF	TGTGCCAGCAGTGCTCCCCCCGACAGGGTATCAGAGACCCAGTACTTC
TRBJ2-1	TRBV5-5	TRBD1	NA	CASSPTGTVGNEQFF	TGTGCCAGCAGCCCCACGGGGACAGTCGGCAATGAGCAGTTCTTC
TRBJ1-1	TRBV4-2	NA	NA	CASSQDGLNTEAFF	TGTGCCAGCAGCCAAGACGGGTTGAACACTGAAGCTTTCTTT
TRBJ2-7	TRBV4-1	NA	NA	CASSQDPVSVQYF	TGCGCCAGCAGCCAAGATCCCGTATCAGTGCAGTACTTC
TRBJ2-7	TRBV29-1	NA	NA	CSVSAQTYEQYF	TGCAGCGTTTCGGCACAGACCTACGAGCAGTACTTC
TRBJ1-1	TRBV19	TRBD1	once	CASTLQGARTEAFF	TGTGCCAGTACTCTACAGGGGGCGAGAACTGAAGCTTTCTTT
TRBJ1-1	TRBV7-9	NA	NA	CSSEMNTEAFF	TGTTCCAGCGAGATGAACACTGAAGCTTTCTTT
TRBJ2-1	TRBV5-1	TRBD2	NA	CASSPGASGPHAPEFF	TGCGCCAGCAGCCCGGGGGCTAGCGGGCCCCACGCCCCTGAGTTCTTC
TRBJ2-7	TRBV30	NA	NA	CAWRGDKAYEQYF	TGTGCCTGGAGGGGGGACAAGGCCTACGAGCAGTACTTC
TRBJ1-2	TRBV7-2	NA	NA	CASSPSQGNYGYTF	TGTGCCAGCAGCCCCTCCCAGGGGAACTATGGCTACACCTTC
TRBJ1-2	TRBV9	TRBD1	NA	CASSGAQGAYGYTF	TGTGCCAGCAGCGGGGCACAGGGGGCCTATGGCTACACCTTC
TRBJ2-5	TRBV5-5	TRBD1	NA	CASSLFQGAIETQYF	TGTGCCAGCAGCTTGTTTCAGGGGGCTATAGAGACCCAGTACTTC
TRBJ2-7	TRBV29-1	NA	NA	CSVESGSLSSYEQYF	TGCAGCGTTGAATCAGGCAGCCTGAGCTCCTACGAGCAGTACTTC
TRBJ1-2	TRBV6-1	TRBD1	NA	CASSEQGGGAGGYTF	TGTGCCAGCAGTGAACAAGGGGGCGGAGCGGGTGGCTACACCTTC
TRBJ1-2	TRBV6-5	TRBD1	NA	CASTPDRAVYGYTF	TGTGCCAGCACCCCGGACAGGGCGGTCTATGGCTACACCTTC
TRBJ2-7	TRBV7-6	NA	NA	CASSSGTDSGYEQYF	TGTGCCAGCAGCTCCGGGACTGACTCGGGCTACGAGCAGTACTTC
TRBJ1-4	TRBV2	TRBD1	few	CASSGQGAANEKLFF	TGTGCCAGCAGTGGGCAGGGGGCAGCTAATGAAAAACTGTTTTTT
TRBJ2-7	TRBV2	TRBD1	NA	CASSPTGSPYEQYF	TGTGCCAGCAGTCCGACAGGGTCCCCCTACGAGCAGTACTTC
TRBJ2-3	TRBV28	TRBD1	NA	CASRTGSDTQYF	TGTGCCAGCAGGACAGGGTCCGATACGCAGTATTTT
TRBJ2-3	TRBV28	NA	NA	CASMRQGTDTQYF	TGTGCCAGCATGCGGCAGGGAACAGATACGCAGTATTTT